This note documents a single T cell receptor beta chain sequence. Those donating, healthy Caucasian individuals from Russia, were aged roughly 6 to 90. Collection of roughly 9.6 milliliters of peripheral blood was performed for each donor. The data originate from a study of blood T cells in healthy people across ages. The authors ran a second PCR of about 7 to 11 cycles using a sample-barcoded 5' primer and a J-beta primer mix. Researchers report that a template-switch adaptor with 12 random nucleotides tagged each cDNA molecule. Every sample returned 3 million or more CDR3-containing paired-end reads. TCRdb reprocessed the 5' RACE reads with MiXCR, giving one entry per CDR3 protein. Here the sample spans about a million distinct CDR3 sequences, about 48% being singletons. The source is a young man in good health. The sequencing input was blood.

CDR3 DNA sequence: TGTGCCATCAGTGACGAATGGGGGACTACTTATGCCAATGAGCAGTTCTTC. This codes for CAISDEWGTTYANEQFF. The chain joins TRBV10-3 to TRBJ2-1; 7 positions match TRBD2. V was pared by 3 bases and J by 6 bases, with 14 bases of the junction left unmatched. Germline assignment: CDR1 ENHRY and CDR2 SYGVKD. The CDR3 totals 17 residues.